The following is a T cell receptor (beta chain) sequence with its context. The entry originates in a study of blood T cell repertoires in COVID-19. For the study at large: Both acute and convalescent COVID-19 samples were obtained from the United States, Italy and Spain. The analysed material was cDNA or gDNA that came from T cells, B-cell-depleted T cells, or PBMCs.

TCRdb's copy holds only in-frame clones and misses some; the assay was immunoSEQ multiplex PCR. In the table there are under 300,000 clones, around 87% of which are singletons. Germline V gene sequence: CDR1 LNHDA, CDR2 SQIVND (reference sequence). V was clipped by 3 bases and J by 8 bases, with 11 bases between them. The CDR3 length is 14 residues. The clonotype was recovered from a woman in her 30s with acute COVID-19. This chain links TRBV19 with TRBJ1-6; no firm D call. Material for sequencing was PBMCs or T cells enriched from blood (not recorded which). The CDR3 nucleotides are TGTGCCAGTAGTATTAGCAGTATCGATTCACCCCTCCACTTT. This sequence encodes CASSISSIDSPLHF.